This is a list of T cell receptor beta chains from one sample in a study of T cell changes during pregnancy in multiple sclerosis. The method was immunoSEQ multiplex PCR; TCRdb's version includes in-frame clones alone and lacks a portion of them. The sample includes tens of thousands of clones, 70% to 90% seen only once; the top ten take roughly 0.87%. The starting material was CD4+ T cells from peripheral blood mononuclear cells, obtained after pregnancy. These receptor sequences come from a female donor with multiple sclerosis, enrolled in a pregnancy study. Each CDR3 is given with its conserved first and last residue. The order of the fields is J gene, V gene, CDR3 protein.

TRBJ2-3 TRBV5-1 CASSLSGASTDTQYF
TRBJ1-1 TRBV7-9 CASSSGQNTEAFF
TRBJ2-7 TRBV5-1 CASSLPSTLAGVNEQYF
TRBJ1-6 TRBV19 CASTGQGDSPLHF
TRBJ1-2 TRBV30 CAWSGQWPEGYTF
TRBJ2-2 TRBV7-8 CASSFGSQGRHTGELFF
TRBJ1-2 TRBV4-3 CASSQGTGGVYGYTF
TRBJ2-1 TRBV11-2 CASSLNAGDYNEQFF
TRBJ2-3 TRBV12-5 CASGPGTDTQYF
TRBJ2-7 TRBV2 CASSETRDRSSYEQYF
TRBJ2-7 TRBV5-1 CASSPLLAGGPGSYEQYF
TRBJ1-2 TRBV28 CASSLRGWGYTF
TRBJ2-3 TRBV10-3 CAISEGEDTQYF
TRBJ2-5 TRBV19 CASSQAHQETQYF
TRBJ2-5 TRBV5-1 CASSFVGDSGWEETQYF
TRBJ2-7 TRBV18 CASSFRDFPYEQYF
TRBJ1-2 TRBV5-1 CASSLESYGYTF
TRBJ2-3 TRBV19 CASSLLDSGRGGILRPDTQYF
TRBJ1-1 TRBV2 CASSESLSGNTEAFF
TRBJ2-1 TRBV7-9 CASSPIAGGPSSYNEQFF
TRBJ2-2 TRBV18 CASSPQEAGELFF
TRBJ1-1 TRBV25-1 CASSDVGALTLEAFF
TRBJ1-2 TRBV29-1 CSGGGRNYGYTF
TRBJ2-2 TRBV4-3 CASSQGGGLNTGELFF
TRBJ1-2 TRBV6-5 CASSPRGDGYTF
TRBJ1-4 TRBV19 CARMIPLQGADEKLFF
TRBJ2-5 TRBV2 CASSGQGSKGETQYF
TRBJ1-4 TRBV5-4 CASSLRGREEKLFF
TRBJ1-4 TRBV4-2 CASSSTGTGDEKLFF
TRBJ2-1 TRBV7-2 CASSSGLAGGLSEQFF
TRBJ2-3 TRBV5-1 CASSNGGASTDTQYF
TRBJ1-1 TRBV10-3 CAIRGQGGTEAFF
TRBJ1-6 TRBV19 CASSTGSNNSPLHF
TRBJ2-1 TRBV11-3 CASSLGGQSYNEQFF
TRBJ2-2 TRBV4-1 CASSQDTSNTGELFF
TRBJ2-1 TRBV5-5 CASSLARGTQFF
TRBJ1-1 TRBV6-6 CASNSRPYAENTEAFF
TRBJ2-5 TRBV5-1 CASSLYSGTQETQYF
TRBJ1-2 TRBV7-9 CASSSGRNYGYTF
TRBJ1-2 TRBV6-6 CASSRDRESRGYTF
TRBJ2-3 TRBV10-3 CAISESGGHTDTQYF